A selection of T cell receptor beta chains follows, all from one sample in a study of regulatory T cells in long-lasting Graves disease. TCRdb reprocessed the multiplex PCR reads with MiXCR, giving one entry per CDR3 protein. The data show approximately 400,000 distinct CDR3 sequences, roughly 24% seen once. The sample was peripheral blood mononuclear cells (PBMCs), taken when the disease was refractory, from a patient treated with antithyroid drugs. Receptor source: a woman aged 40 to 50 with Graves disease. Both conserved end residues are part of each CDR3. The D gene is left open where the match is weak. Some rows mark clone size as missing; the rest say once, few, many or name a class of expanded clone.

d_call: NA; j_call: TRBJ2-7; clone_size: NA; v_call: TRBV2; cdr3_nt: TGCGCCAGCAGCCGAAATAGACAGTCACCCTACGAGCAGTACTTC; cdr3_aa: CASSRNRQSPYEQYF
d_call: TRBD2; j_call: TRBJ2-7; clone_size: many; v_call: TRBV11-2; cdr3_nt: TGTGCCAGCAGCTTGTTTGGGGCGGGAGTCTACGAGCAGTACTTC; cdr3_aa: CASSLFGAGVYEQYF
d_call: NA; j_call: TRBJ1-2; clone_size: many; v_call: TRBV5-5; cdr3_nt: TGTGCCAGCAGCTTGGTTCCTGCGGGGACAAGAGGTGGCTACACCTTC; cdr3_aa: CASSLVPAGTRGGYTF
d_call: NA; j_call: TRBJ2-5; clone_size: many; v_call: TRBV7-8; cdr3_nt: TGTGCCAGCAGCTCGAGCGGTATGGGCGAGACCCAGTACTTC; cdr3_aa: CASSSSGMGETQYF
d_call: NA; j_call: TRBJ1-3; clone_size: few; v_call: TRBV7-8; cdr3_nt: TGTGCCAGCAGCTTAGCTTGGGAGCCTTCCTCTGGAAACACCATATATTTT; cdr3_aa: CASSLAWEPSSGNTIYF
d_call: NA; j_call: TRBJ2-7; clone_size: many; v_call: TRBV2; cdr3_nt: TGTGCCGGGACAACGCACAGTAACTCCTACGAGCAGTACTTC; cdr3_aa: CAGTTHSNSYEQYF
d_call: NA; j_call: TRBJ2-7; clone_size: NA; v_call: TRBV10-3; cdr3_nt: TGTGCCATCACGGCCAAGAACGCCTACGAGCAGTACTTC; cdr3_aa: CAITAKNAYEQYF
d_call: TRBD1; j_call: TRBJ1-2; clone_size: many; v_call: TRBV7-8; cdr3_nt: TGTGCCAGCAGCTTAGTGACAGGGAACTATGGCTACACCTTC; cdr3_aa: CASSLVTGNYGYTF
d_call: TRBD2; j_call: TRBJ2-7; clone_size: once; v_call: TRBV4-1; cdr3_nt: TGCGCCAGCAGCCAAGGGACTAGCGGGATGGGGGAGCAGTACTTC; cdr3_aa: CASSQGTSGMGEQYF
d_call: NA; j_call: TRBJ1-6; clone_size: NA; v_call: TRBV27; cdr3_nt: TGTGCCAGCAGTTTCCGCGGACGGTACTATAATTCACCCCTCCACTTT; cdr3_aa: CASSFRGRYYNSPLHF
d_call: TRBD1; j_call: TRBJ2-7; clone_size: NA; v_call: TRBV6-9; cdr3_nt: TGTGCCTGCAGTTACAAAAGGGTGCGCAGGGGGATTTCCTACGAGCAGTACTTC; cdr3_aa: CACSYKRVRRGISYEQYF
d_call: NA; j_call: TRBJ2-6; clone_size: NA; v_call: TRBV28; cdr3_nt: TGTGCCAGCAGTCCGGTAGTTGCTGGGGCCAACGTCCTGACTTTC; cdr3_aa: CASSPVVAGANVLTF
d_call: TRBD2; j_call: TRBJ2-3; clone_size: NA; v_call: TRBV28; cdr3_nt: TGTGCCAGCAGTTCTCGACTAGCGGGAAAGACAGATACGCAGTATTTT; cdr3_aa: CASSSRLAGKTDTQYF
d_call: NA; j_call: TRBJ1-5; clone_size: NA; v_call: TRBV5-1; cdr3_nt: TGCGCCAGCAGCTCCCTTGGGGGTCAGCCCCAGCATTTT; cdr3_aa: CASSSLGGQPQHF
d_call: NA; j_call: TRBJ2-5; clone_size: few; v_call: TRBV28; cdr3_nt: TGTGCCAGCAGCTGGAGGGGGTTAGTGGAGACCCAGTACTTC; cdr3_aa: CASSWRGLVETQYF
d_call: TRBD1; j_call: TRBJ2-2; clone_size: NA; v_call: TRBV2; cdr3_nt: TGTGCCAGCAGTGAGGGGACAGGGGCTACCGGGGAGCTGTTTTTT; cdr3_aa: CASSEGTGATGELFF
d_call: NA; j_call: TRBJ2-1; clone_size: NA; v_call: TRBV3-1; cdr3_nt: TGTGCCAGCAGCCAAGGCCCTAGGTGGGGGAAGTTCTTC; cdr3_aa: CASSQGPRWGKFF
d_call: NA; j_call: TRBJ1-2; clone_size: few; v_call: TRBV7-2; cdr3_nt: TGTGCCAGCAGCTCCTCAGGGGAGGCTGGCTACACCTTC; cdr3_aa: CASSSSGEAGYTF
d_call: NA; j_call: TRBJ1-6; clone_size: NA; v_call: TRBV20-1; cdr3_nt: TGCAGTGCTAGTCAGGGGACCTCCTATAATTCACCCCTCCACTTT; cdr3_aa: CSASQGTSYNSPLHF
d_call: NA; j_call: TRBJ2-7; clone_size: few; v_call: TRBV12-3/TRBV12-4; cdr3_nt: TGTGCCAGCAGTTTTTTTACGGGCTACGAGCAGTACTTC; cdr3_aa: CASSFFTGYEQYF
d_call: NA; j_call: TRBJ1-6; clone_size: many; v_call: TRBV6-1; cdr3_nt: TGTGCCAGCAGAAACGGAGGGTCACCCCTCCACTTT; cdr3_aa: CASRNGGSPLHF
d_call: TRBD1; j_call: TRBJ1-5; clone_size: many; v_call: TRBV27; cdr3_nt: TGTGCCAGCAGTACCCACTGGACAGGCGGGAGCAATCAGCCCCAGCATTTT; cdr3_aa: CASSTHWTGGSNQPQHF
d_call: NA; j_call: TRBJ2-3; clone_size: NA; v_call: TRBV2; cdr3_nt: TGTGCCAGCAGTATTCGAGATTCAGATACGCAGTATTTT; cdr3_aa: CASSIRDSDTQYF
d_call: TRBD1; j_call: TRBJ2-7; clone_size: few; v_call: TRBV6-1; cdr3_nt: TGTGCCAGCAGTCCACTCGGGGACAGGGGCATCTACGAGCAGTACTTC; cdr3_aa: CASSPLGDRGIYEQYF
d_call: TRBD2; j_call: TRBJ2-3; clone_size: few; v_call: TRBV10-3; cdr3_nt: TGTGCCAGCGGACTAGCGGGGGGCACAGATACGCAGTATTTT; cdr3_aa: CASGLAGGTDTQYF
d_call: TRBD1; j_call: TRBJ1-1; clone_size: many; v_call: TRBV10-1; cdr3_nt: TGCGCCAGCAGTCTTTCGACAGGGATCACTGAAGCTTTCTTT; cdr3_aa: CASSLSTGITEAFF
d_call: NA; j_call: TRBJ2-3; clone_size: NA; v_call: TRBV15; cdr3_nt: TGTGCCACCGCAGCGGCAAGCACAGATACGCAGTATTTT; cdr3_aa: CATAAASTDTQYF